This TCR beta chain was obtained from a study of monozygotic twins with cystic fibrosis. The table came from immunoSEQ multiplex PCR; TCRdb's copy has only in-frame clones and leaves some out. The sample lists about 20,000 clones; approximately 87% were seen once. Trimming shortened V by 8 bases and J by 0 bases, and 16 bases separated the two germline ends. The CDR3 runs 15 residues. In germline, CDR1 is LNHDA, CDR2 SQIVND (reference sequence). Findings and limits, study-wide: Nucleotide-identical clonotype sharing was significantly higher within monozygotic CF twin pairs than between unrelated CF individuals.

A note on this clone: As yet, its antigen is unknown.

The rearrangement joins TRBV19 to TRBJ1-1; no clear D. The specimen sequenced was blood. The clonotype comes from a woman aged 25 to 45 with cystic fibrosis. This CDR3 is CASQDLVPMNTEAFF. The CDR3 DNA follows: TGTGCCAGTCAAGACCTCGTCCCCATGAACACTGAAGCTTTCTTT.